This is a list of T cell receptor beta chains from one sample in a study of blood T cells in healthy people across ages. TCRdb re-analysed the 5' RACE reads in MiXCR, keeping a single row per CDR3 protein. The sample carries more than 1,400,000 distinct CDR3 sequences, approximately 42% recorded once. Sample: blood. Receptors originate from a woman aged 18-35 years in good health. Each CDR3 is given with its conserved first and last residue. Each record gives: J gene, clone size, D gene, CDR3 length, V gene, CDR3 DNA, CDR3 protein. D genes are given only for firm matches. Only part of the rows carry a size: once, few, many, or a class if the clone is expanded.

j_call: TRBJ1-3; clone_size: few; d_call: -; cdr3_length: 14; v_call: TRBV12-3/TRBV12-4; cdr3_nt: TGTGCCAGCAGTTTTGCGGCCTCTGGAAACACCATATATTTT; cdr3_aa: CASSFAASGNTIYF
j_call: TRBJ2-1; clone_size: few; d_call: -; cdr3_length: 13; v_call: TRBV7-9; cdr3_nt: TGTGCCAGCAGCTTAGATCTTACGGATGATGAGTTCTTC; cdr3_aa: CASSLDLTDDEFF
j_call: TRBJ2-5; clone_size: few; d_call: -; cdr3_length: 13; v_call: TRBV4-1; cdr3_nt: TGCGCCAGCAGCCAACAGGGAGCAGAGACCCAGTACTTC; cdr3_aa: CASSQQGAETQYF
j_call: TRBJ2-4; clone_size: -; d_call: TRBD1; cdr3_length: 13; v_call: TRBV5-1; cdr3_nt: TGCGCCAGCAGCACAGGGGCTCAAAACATTCAGTACTTC; cdr3_aa: CASSTGAQNIQYF
j_call: TRBJ2-7; clone_size: -; d_call: -; cdr3_length: 14; v_call: TRBV5-1; cdr3_nt: TGCGCCAGCACGTCTGGGGGCGGGTACAATGAGCAGTACTTC; cdr3_aa: CASTSGGGYNEQYF
j_call: TRBJ2-1; clone_size: -; d_call: TRBD1; cdr3_length: 14; v_call: TRBV12-5; cdr3_nt: TGTGCTAGTGGTTGGGACAGGGCAGTGAATGAGCAGTTCTTC; cdr3_aa: CASGWDRAVNEQFF
j_call: TRBJ1-1; clone_size: few; d_call: TRBD1; cdr3_length: 13; v_call: TRBV20-1; cdr3_nt: TGCAGTGCGCATTCAGGGGGGAACACTGAAGCTTTCTTT; cdr3_aa: CSAHSGGNTEAFF
j_call: TRBJ1-1; clone_size: -; d_call: -; cdr3_length: 13; v_call: TRBV6-5; cdr3_nt: TGTGCCAGCAGTTACGATGGAGTCCAAGCAGCTTTCTTT; cdr3_aa: CASSYDGVQAAFF
j_call: TRBJ2-1; clone_size: -; d_call: -; cdr3_length: 14; v_call: TRBV27; cdr3_nt: TGTGCCAGCAGTTGGGGCACCCTCTACAATGAGCAGTTCTTC; cdr3_aa: CASSWGTLYNEQFF
j_call: TRBJ2-7; clone_size: -; d_call: -; cdr3_length: 13; v_call: TRBV6-5; cdr3_nt: TGTGCCAGTTCGGGGCGGGGTTCCTACGAGCAGTACTTC; cdr3_aa: CASSGRGSYEQYF
j_call: TRBJ1-2; clone_size: -; d_call: TRBD1; cdr3_length: 16; v_call: TRBV7-9; cdr3_nt: TGTGCCAGCAGCCTAATGACAGGGGGGGACGGCTATGGCTACACCTTC; cdr3_aa: CASSLMTGGDGYGYTF
j_call: TRBJ2-1; clone_size: -; d_call: TRBD2; cdr3_length: 14; v_call: TRBV29-1; cdr3_nt: TGCAGCGTTGATGGGAGGGAGAATGGTAATGAGCAGTTCTTC; cdr3_aa: CSVDGRENGNEQFF
j_call: TRBJ2-1; clone_size: -; d_call: TRBD2; cdr3_length: 16; v_call: TRBV4-1; cdr3_nt: TGCGCCAGCAGCCTGGACCGAGCGGGAGCTTGGAATGAGCAGTTCTTC; cdr3_aa: CASSLDRAGAWNEQFF
j_call: TRBJ1-2; clone_size: few; d_call: -; cdr3_length: 14; v_call: TRBV28; cdr3_nt: TGTGCCAGCAGTTTATTCGGGGGAATCTATGGCTACACCTTC; cdr3_aa: CASSLFGGIYGYTF
j_call: TRBJ2-7; clone_size: -; d_call: TRBD2; cdr3_length: 15; v_call: TRBV20-1; cdr3_nt: TGCAGTGCTGGGACTAGCGGGGGGTCACCCTACGAGCAGTACTTC; cdr3_aa: CSAGTSGGSPYEQYF
j_call: TRBJ2-1; clone_size: few; d_call: TRBD2; cdr3_length: 15; v_call: TRBV30; cdr3_nt: TGTGCCTGGAGTGTATCTAGCGGGAGTTGGAATGAGCAGTTCTTC; cdr3_aa: CAWSVSSGSWNEQFF
j_call: TRBJ2-7; clone_size: -; d_call: -; cdr3_length: 12; v_call: TRBV12-3/TRBV12-4; cdr3_nt: TGTACCAGCAGTGGCGCAGCGGGCGAGCAGTACTTC; cdr3_aa: CTSSGAAGEQYF
j_call: TRBJ2-3; clone_size: -; d_call: TRBD2; cdr3_length: 16; v_call: TRBV5-1; cdr3_nt: TGCGCCAGCAGCTTGGACGCGGGGGGCCCCACAGATACGCAGTATTTT; cdr3_aa: CASSLDAGGPTDTQYF
j_call: TRBJ1-2; clone_size: -; d_call: TRBD1; cdr3_length: 14; v_call: TRBV2; cdr3_nt: TGTGCCAGCAGTGGGGGACAGGGGCGGAGAGGCTACACCTTC; cdr3_aa: CASSGGQGRRGYTF
j_call: TRBJ2-5; clone_size: -; d_call: TRBD1; cdr3_length: 14; v_call: TRBV25-1; cdr3_nt: TGTGCCAGCAGCCTATCGACAGGGCCTTATGGGCAGTACTTC; cdr3_aa: CASSLSTGPYGQYF
j_call: TRBJ1-2; clone_size: -; d_call: TRBD1; cdr3_length: 15; v_call: TRBV12-3/TRBV12-4; cdr3_nt: TGTGCCAGCAGTGGCCCGGGACAGCAGCCCTATGGCTACACCTTC; cdr3_aa: CASSGPGQQPYGYTF
j_call: TRBJ2-3; clone_size: few; d_call: -; cdr3_length: 15; v_call: TRBV7-2; cdr3_nt: TGTGCCAGCAGCTTAGGGCGGACTAGCACAGATACGCAGTATTTT; cdr3_aa: CASSLGRTSTDTQYF
j_call: TRBJ2-7; clone_size: -; d_call: -; cdr3_length: 14; v_call: TRBV6-2/TRBV6-3; cdr3_nt: TGTGCCAGCAAAAGGGTCTACAGCTCCTACGAGCAGTACTTC; cdr3_aa: CASKRVYSSYEQYF
j_call: TRBJ2-1; clone_size: -; d_call: TRBD2; cdr3_length: 16; v_call: TRBV10-3; cdr3_nt: TGTGCCATCAGTGATAAGCGGGAGGGCTCCTACAATGAGCAGTTCTTC; cdr3_aa: CAISDKREGSYNEQFF
j_call: TRBJ1-2; clone_size: few; d_call: -; cdr3_length: 15; v_call: TRBV7-3; cdr3_nt: TGTGCCAGCAGCCCCTATGGGCGGGGTGCTTCTGGCTACACCTTC; cdr3_aa: CASSPYGRGASGYTF
j_call: TRBJ1-2; clone_size: few; d_call: TRBD1; cdr3_length: 16; v_call: TRBV11-2; cdr3_nt: TGTGCCAGCAGCTACGGTCCGGACAGGGCGGGCTATGGCTACACCTTC; cdr3_aa: CASSYGPDRAGYGYTF
j_call: TRBJ2-2; clone_size: few; d_call: -; cdr3_length: 15; v_call: TRBV11-2; cdr3_nt: TGTGCCAGCAGCCAGAACACGGGGGACACCGGGGAGCTGTTTTTT; cdr3_aa: CASSQNTGDTGELFF
j_call: TRBJ2-1; clone_size: -; d_call: -; cdr3_length: 11; v_call: TRBV4-1; cdr3_nt: TGCGCCAGCAGCCACCCCCCTGAGCAGTTCTTC; cdr3_aa: CASSHPPEQFF
j_call: TRBJ2-7; clone_size: -; d_call: -; cdr3_length: 15; v_call: TRBV5-1; cdr3_nt: TGCGCCAGCAGCCGCGAACGGGGTGCCTCCTACGAGCAGTACTTC; cdr3_aa: CASSRERGASYEQYF
j_call: TRBJ1-2; clone_size: many; d_call: -; cdr3_length: 13; v_call: TRBV25-1; cdr3_nt: TGTGCCAGCAGTGGAGTGGGGAACTATGGCTACACCTTC; cdr3_aa: CASSGVGNYGYTF
j_call: TRBJ2-5; clone_size: few; d_call: TRBD2; cdr3_length: 15; v_call: TRBV27; cdr3_nt: TGTGCCAGCAGCGTAGGTGGGAGGGCCCCAGAGACCCAGTACTTC; cdr3_aa: CASSVGGRAPETQYF
j_call: TRBJ1-1; clone_size: -; d_call: -; cdr3_length: 14; v_call: TRBV20-1; cdr3_nt: TGCAGTGCGGCATCCGGGGACCTGAACACTGAAGCTTTCTTT; cdr3_aa: CSAASGDLNTEAFF
j_call: TRBJ2-1; clone_size: many; d_call: -; cdr3_length: 15; v_call: TRBV29-1; cdr3_nt: TGCAGCGTTGAAGGACAGAGCCAAGATTACAATGAGCAGTTCTTC; cdr3_aa: CSVEGQSQDYNEQFF
j_call: TRBJ2-7; clone_size: many; d_call: TRBD1; cdr3_length: 15; v_call: TRBV7-9; cdr3_nt: TGTGCCAGCAGCCCTAGGGGACAGGGTCCCTACGAGCAGTACTTC; cdr3_aa: CASSPRGQGPYEQYF
j_call: TRBJ2-5; clone_size: few; d_call: -; cdr3_length: 16; v_call: TRBV7-9; cdr3_nt: TGTGCCAGCAGCTTAACGGACCTTGGGGGCCAAGAGACCCAGTACTTC; cdr3_aa: CASSLTDLGGQETQYF
j_call: TRBJ1-2; clone_size: few; d_call: -; cdr3_length: 13; v_call: TRBV12-3/TRBV12-4; cdr3_nt: TGTGCCATCAAAGGGGGTTTCATGAATGGCTACACCTTC; cdr3_aa: CAIKGGFMNGYTF
j_call: TRBJ1-2; clone_size: -; d_call: -; cdr3_length: 14; v_call: TRBV28; cdr3_nt: TGTGCCAGCAGTTTAGAGGCAGTCTCCCGTGGCTACACCTTC; cdr3_aa: CASSLEAVSRGYTF
j_call: TRBJ2-7; clone_size: -; d_call: TRBD2; cdr3_length: 18; v_call: TRBV25-1; cdr3_nt: TGTGCCAGCAGTGAACCCCATCCTTCGCGGGAGACGGCGAATGAGCAGTACTTC; cdr3_aa: CASSEPHPSRETANEQYF
j_call: TRBJ2-5; clone_size: few; d_call: -; cdr3_length: 14; v_call: TRBV20-1; cdr3_nt: TGCAGTGCCCTCGGGGGGCGCAAAAAAGAGACCCAGTACTTC; cdr3_aa: CSALGGRKKETQYF
j_call: TRBJ1-5; clone_size: -; d_call: TRBD1; cdr3_length: 14; v_call: TRBV10-3; cdr3_nt: TGTGCCACACACGGGACAGGAGGCAATCAGCCCCAGCATTTT; cdr3_aa: CATHGTGGNQPQHF
j_call: TRBJ2-1; clone_size: few; d_call: TRBD1; cdr3_length: 16; v_call: TRBV6-2/TRBV6-3; cdr3_nt: TGTGCCAGCAGTGACAGGGAAATGAGCTCCTACAATGAGCAGTTCTTC; cdr3_aa: CASSDREMSSYNEQFF
j_call: TRBJ2-5; clone_size: -; d_call: -; cdr3_length: 14; v_call: TRBV18; cdr3_nt: TGTGCCAGCTCACCTGGGGCACCCTCGGAGACCCAGTACTTC; cdr3_aa: CASSPGAPSETQYF
j_call: TRBJ2-1; clone_size: -; d_call: TRBD1; cdr3_length: 17; v_call: TRBV4-1; cdr3_nt: TGCGCCAGCAGCCAAGATGGCAGGGGGCGGAATTACAATGAGCAGTTCTTC; cdr3_aa: CASSQDGRGRNYNEQFF
j_call: TRBJ2-3; clone_size: few; d_call: -; cdr3_length: 12; v_call: TRBV2; cdr3_nt: TGTGCCAAGGAGGGTGCGTCGGATACGCAGTATTTT; cdr3_aa: CAKEGASDTQYF
j_call: TRBJ1-2; clone_size: -; d_call: TRBD1; cdr3_length: 17; v_call: TRBV6-6; cdr3_nt: TGTGCCAGCAGTTACTCCCCATTCGACAGGGATGGCTATGGCTACACCTTC; cdr3_aa: CASSYSPFDRDGYGYTF
j_call: TRBJ1-5; clone_size: few; d_call: -; cdr3_length: 15; v_call: TRBV6-1; cdr3_nt: TGTGCCAGCGTCGGTTATGACAGGTCCAATCAGCCCCAGCATTTT; cdr3_aa: CASVGYDRSNQPQHF
j_call: TRBJ2-1; clone_size: -; d_call: -; cdr3_length: 15; v_call: TRBV5-1; cdr3_nt: TGCGCCAGCAGCGGGGGGGACAGTTTAAACAATGAGCAGTTCTTC; cdr3_aa: CASSGGDSLNNEQFF
j_call: TRBJ2-7; clone_size: few; d_call: -; cdr3_length: 15; v_call: TRBV20-1; cdr3_nt: TGCAGTGCTAGCCCCGGAACAGCTGTCTCCTACGAGCAGTACTTC; cdr3_aa: CSASPGTAVSYEQYF
j_call: TRBJ1-5; clone_size: -; d_call: TRBD1; cdr3_length: 16; v_call: TRBV27; cdr3_nt: TGTGCCAGCAGTTTAACCGGGACAGGGGACAGTCAGCCCCAGCATTTT; cdr3_aa: CASSLTGTGDSQPQHF
j_call: TRBJ2-7; clone_size: few; d_call: -; cdr3_length: 16; v_call: TRBV3-1; cdr3_nt: TGTGCCAGCAGCCAAGAGGGCAGGGCGTGGGTCAACGAGCAGTACTTC; cdr3_aa: CASSQEGRAWVNEQYF
j_call: TRBJ2-7; clone_size: -; d_call: -; cdr3_length: 12; v_call: TRBV30; cdr3_nt: TGTGCCTGGAGTGTAAAACCGGATGAGCAGTACTTC; cdr3_aa: CAWSVKPDEQYF
j_call: TRBJ2-7; clone_size: -; d_call: -; cdr3_length: 13; v_call: TRBV2; cdr3_nt: TGTGCCAGCAGTATACTGCAGGGGGGCGAGCAGTACTTC; cdr3_aa: CASSILQGGEQYF
j_call: TRBJ2-1; clone_size: -; d_call: -; cdr3_length: 13; v_call: TRBV10-3; cdr3_nt: TGTGCCATCAGTGGACTAGTGCGCAATGAGCAGTTCTTC; cdr3_aa: CAISGLVRNEQFF
j_call: TRBJ1-5; clone_size: -; d_call: TRBD1; cdr3_length: 17; v_call: TRBV2; cdr3_nt: TGTGCCAGCAGTGGGGGACAGGGGGGGAACTCCAATCAGCCCCAGCATTTT; cdr3_aa: CASSGGQGGNSNQPQHF
j_call: TRBJ1-1; clone_size: -; d_call: -; cdr3_length: 14; v_call: TRBV3-1; cdr3_nt: TGTGCCAGCAGCCAACCCGAACAGAACACTGAGGCTTTCTTT; cdr3_aa: CASSQPEQNTEAFF
j_call: TRBJ1-5; clone_size: few; d_call: -; cdr3_length: 14; v_call: TRBV20-1; cdr3_nt: TGCAGTGCTAGGGAGGATATTAGCAATCAGCCCCAGCATTTT; cdr3_aa: CSAREDISNQPQHF
j_call: TRBJ1-4; clone_size: once; d_call: -; cdr3_length: 13; v_call: TRBV18; cdr3_nt: TGTGCCAGCTCGGGCCGGAATAATGAAAAACTGTTTTTT; cdr3_aa: CASSGRNNEKLFF